This entry lists 5 T cell receptor beta chains sequenced from one sample in a study of cytomegalovirus exposure and HLA in healthy donors. The repertoire was sequenced with immunoSEQ multiplex PCR; TCRdb's copy has only in-frame clones and lacks some. The sample has about 400,000 clones, 80% to 90% seen once. The sequenced material came from PBMCs. The receptors come from a woman aged 18-29 years in good health and CMV-seronegative.

The rearrangement links TRBV6-5 to TRBJ2-1, with 8 bases that match TRBD1. V was clipped by 5 bases and J by 5 bases; unmatched bases: 8. The CDR3 sequence is 15 residues long. Germline V gives CDR1 MNHEY, CDR2 SVGAGI. The CDR3 sequence is CASSTGQGWNNEQFF. CDR3 bases: TGTGCCAGCAGTACCGGACAGGGTTGGAACAATGAGCAGTTCTTC.

The rearrangement uses TRBV11-2 and TRBJ2-1, with D possibly matching TRBD2 (5 bases). This CDR3 is 15 amino acids long. Per the germline V gene, CDR1 is SGHAT and CDR2 is FQNNGV. V lost 0 bases to trimming and J lost 7 bases, with 13 bases between them. The CDR3 DNA reads as TGTGCCAGCAGCTTAGATCCGGGGTCGGGGAATGAGCAGTTCTTC. Its translation is CASSLDPGSGNEQFF.

The chain has TRBV7-9 and TRBJ2-2; the D gene is possibly TRBD1 (5 bases). Trimming shortened V by 1 base and J by 1 base, and 7 bases separated the two germline ends. From germline, CDR1 is SEHNR and CDR2 FQNEAQ (reference sequence). The CDR3 runs to 15 residues. DNA for the CDR3: TGTGCCAGCAGCTTAGATACAGGGAACACCGGGGAGCTGTTTTTT. As protein: CASSLDTGNTGELFF.

This clone was counted only a few times. This rearrangement joins TRBV2 to TRBJ1-5, with a weak D call TRBD1 (6 bases). V was pared by 6 bases and J by 7 bases, with 16 bases between. This CDR3 has 14 amino acids. The germline V gene encodes CDR1 SNHLY and CDR2 FYNNEI. The CDR3 region is CASRWDKSGQPQHF. The CDR3 DNA follows: TGTGCCAGCAGATGGGACAAGTCAGGCCAGCCCCAGCATTTT.

The chain has TRBV6-5 and TRBJ2-1; TRBD2 matches at 10 bases. The V gene's germline CDR1 is MNHEY and CDR2 SVGAGI. The CDR3 is 15 residues long. V lost 2 bases, J lost 12 bases, and 10 bases stayed unmatched. DNA for the CDR3: TGTGCCAGCAGTTACACCCTAGCGGGGGCCTTCGGGCAGTTCTTC. It translates to CASSYTLAGAFGQFF.